These 10 T cell receptor beta chains were sequenced from one sample in a study of blood T cell repertoires in COVID-19. The protocol was immunoSEQ multiplex PCR, while the TCRdb copy is restricted to in-frame clones and leaves out a portion. The sample shows some 96,000 clones, roughly 92% of them seen only once. Sequenced input: peripheral blood. These receptors were taken from a man aged 45-60 years with active COVID-19.

This chain connects TRBV19 to TRBJ2-1, with 7 bases that match TRBD2. Germline CDR1 reads LNHDA; CDR2 reads SQIVND (reference sequence). V shed 7 bases and J 2 bases; nucleotides not matched to a gene: 8. The CDR3 totals 15 residues. CDR3: CASTVAAGTYNEQFF. In DNA, the CDR3 is TGTGCCAGTACCGTGGCAGCGGGGACCTACAATGAGCAGTTCTTC. The full variable domain, with the rest looked up from reference TRBV19 and TRBJ2-1, is DGGITQSPKYLFRKEGQNVTLSCEQNLNHDAMYWYRQDPGQGLRLIYYSQIVNDFQKGDIAEGYSVSREKKESFPLTVTSAQKNPTAFYLCASTVAAGTYNEQFFGPGTRLTVL.

The chain uses TRBV2 and TRBJ2-1; TRBD2 matches at 12 bases. The germline gives CDR1 SNHLY, CDR2 FYNNEI. V shed 5 bases, J shed 7 bases, and the junction held 6 bases outside the gene matches. The CDR3 runs to 15 residues. The CDR3 loop is CASSSLAGGPNEQFF. CDR3 bases: TGTGCCAGCAGTTCGCTAGCGGGAGGGCCTAATGAGCAGTTCTTC.

V gene TRBV5-4 combines with J gene TRBJ2-1; possible D gene TRBD1, 6 bases. Trimming stripped 5 bases from V and 0 bases from J, with 18 bases between. The germline CDR1 and CDR2 sequences are SGHNT and YYREEE (reference sequence). This CDR3 has 17 amino acids. The CDR3 is CASRPGARSHSYNEQFF. Written as DNA, the CDR3 is TGTGCCAGCAGGCCAGGGGCGCGGTCTCACTCCTACAATGAGCAGTTCTTC.

This sequence joins TRBV18 and TRBJ1-2; 7 bases fit TRBD1. The CDR3 has 16 residues. Unmatched junction bases numbered 4, after V lost 0 bases and J lost 0 bases. Germline loops: CDR1 KGHSH, CDR2 LQKENI. The CDR3 region is CASSPPTGLANYGYTF. For the CDR3, the DNA is TGTGCCAGCTCACCACCGACAGGGCTTGCTAACTATGGCTACACCTTC.

V usage is TRBV4-1 and J usage is TRBJ1-2; no definite D call. Germline V gene lookup returns CDR1 MGHRA and CDR2 YSYEKL. CDR3 length: 14 residues. Trimming removed 4 bases at V and 4 bases at J, with 13 bases between. CDR3 DNA sequence: TGCGCCAGCAGCCCCAGCGGGGTTCCCTATGGCTACACCTTC. Amino acids: CASSPSGVPYGYTF.

This clone was seen only once. The V call is TRBV6-6, the J call TRBJ1-1; TRBD1 is a possible D gene (5 bases). The germline CDR1 and CDR2 sequences are MNHNY and SVGAGI (reference sequence). The CDR3 sequence is 15 residues long. V shed 5 bases and J shed 1 base, with 14 bases lying between them. The CDR3 spells CASSTSGRPNTEAFF. CDR3 bases: TGTGCCAGCAGTACCTCAGGGAGGCCGAACACTGAAGCTTTCTTT.

The chain uses TRBV28 and TRBJ2-3, with TRBD2 identical over 7 bases. Germline-derived CDR1 and CDR2 are MDHEN and SYDVKM. The V and J ends lost 2 bases and 12 bases, in that order; junction bases with no gene match: 2. CDR3 length equals 11 residues. For the CDR3, the DNA is TGTGCCAGCAGTTTAGCGGGAGATCAGTATTTT. Protein: CASSLAGDQYF.

J is TRBJ2-3 and V is TRBV19; 7 positions agree with TRBD2. Germline-derived CDR1 and CDR2 are LNHDA and SQIVND (reference sequence). V was clipped by 5 bases and J by 0 bases; unmatched bases: 5. The length of the CDR3 is 15 residues. The DNA of the CDR3 is TGTGCCAGTAGTTTGGGACTACTTAGCACAGATACGCAGTATTTT. Residues: CASSLGLLSTDTQYF.

This chain links TRBV6-2 or TRBV6-3 with TRBJ1-1; D is unresolved. CDR1 is MNHEY, CDR2 SVGEGT, per germline. Trimming took 4 bases from V and 1 from J, leaving 19 bases between them. There are 17 residues in the CDR3. The CDR3 bases are TGTGCCAGCAGTTTGGCGCTGCGGGGAATAGCGAACACTGAAGCTTTCTTT. As protein: CASSLALRGIANTEAFF.

CDR3 amino acids: CASSQETGGAFF. The CDR3 coding sequence is TGTGCCAGCAGCCAGGAGACGGGGGGAGCTTTCTTT. The chain employs TRBV3-1 (or the pseudogene TRBV3-2) and TRBJ1-1; D might be TRBD1 (5 bases). V lost 3 bases and J lost 10, with 12 bases in between. Germline-derived CDR1 and CDR2 are LGHDT and YNNKEL (reference sequence). The CDR3 totals 12 residues.